These T cell receptor beta chains were read from a single sample in a study of CD8+ T cells in alopecia areata. Clones were sequenced by immunoSEQ multiplex PCR, and TCRdb holds only the in-frame ones, with some missing. The data hold about 42,000 clones, with under 70% observed a single time. The sample here was CD8+ T cells sorted from blood, taken at week 4, from a patient treated with tofacitinib. These receptors were collected from a human donor with alopecia areata. The CDR3 runs from the conserved cysteine through the conserved F or W. A D gene is named only where the DNA matches it firmly. Clone size appears in some rows only: once, few, many, or a class for an expanded clone.

clone_size: NA
d_call: TRBD1
j_call: TRBJ1-2
v_call: TRBV30
cdr3_aa: CACHGTGGGYTF
cdr3_nt: TGTGCCTGCCACGGGACAGGGGGGGGCTACACCTTC

clone_size: NA
d_call: TRBD1
j_call: TRBJ1-1
v_call: TRBV29-1
cdr3_aa: CSVGTGGTEAFF
cdr3_nt: TGCAGCGTGGGGACAGGGGGGACTGAAGCTTTCTTT

clone_size: NA
d_call: NA
j_call: TRBJ2-4
v_call: TRBV7-9
cdr3_aa: CASSLKPDIQYF
cdr3_nt: TGTGCCAGCAGCCTGAAACCGGACATTCAGTACTTC

clone_size: NA
d_call: NA
j_call: TRBJ2-3
v_call: TRBV30
cdr3_aa: CAWSSTHGQDTQYF
cdr3_nt: TGTGCCTGGAGTTCCACGCATGGACAGGATACGCAGTATTTT

clone_size: NA
d_call: NA
j_call: TRBJ2-7
v_call: TRBV4-1
cdr3_aa: CASSQESIGSYEQYF
cdr3_nt: TGCGCCAGCAGCCAAGAAAGTATTGGGTCCTACGAGCAGTACTTC

clone_size: NA
d_call: NA
j_call: TRBJ2-1
v_call: TRBV29-1
cdr3_aa: CSVGRRGEYNEQFF
cdr3_nt: TGCAGCGTCGGCAGGCGGGGTGAATACAATGAGCAGTTCTTC

clone_size: few
d_call: NA
j_call: TRBJ2-1
v_call: TRBV29-1
cdr3_aa: CSVEGTESSYNEQFF
cdr3_nt: TGCAGCGTTGAGGGGACGGAGAGCTCCTACAATGAGCAGTTCTTC

clone_size: NA
d_call: NA
j_call: TRBJ2-2
v_call: TRBV4-3
cdr3_aa: CASSQDLWGANTGELFF
cdr3_nt: TGCGCCAGCAGCCAAGATCTTTGGGGAGCGAACACCGGGGAGCTGTTTTTT

clone_size: NA
d_call: NA
j_call: TRBJ1-2
v_call: TRBV30
cdr3_aa: CACSHPSPANYGYTF
cdr3_nt: TGTGCCTGCTCACATCCCAGTCCAGCTAACTATGGCTACACCTTC

clone_size: NA
d_call: TRBD1
j_call: TRBJ1-2
v_call: TRBV5-4
cdr3_aa: CASSLVGGQVDGYTF
cdr3_nt: TGTGCCAGCAGCTTGGTAGGGGGACAGGTGGATGGCTACACCTTC

clone_size: NA
d_call: NA
j_call: TRBJ2-7
v_call: TRBV7-9
cdr3_aa: CATSGLSSYEQYF
cdr3_nt: TGTGCCACGAGCGGGCTAAGCTCCTACGAGCAGTACTTC

clone_size: NA
d_call: NA
j_call: TRBJ2-1
v_call: TRBV30
cdr3_aa: CAWSWGNEQFF
cdr3_nt: TGTGCCTGGAGTTGGGGTAATGAGCAGTTCTTC

clone_size: NA
d_call: NA
j_call: TRBJ2-7
v_call: TRBV29-1
cdr3_aa: CSVETESSYEQYF
cdr3_nt: TGCAGCGTTGAAACAGAGAGCTCCTACGAGCAGTACTTC

clone_size: NA
d_call: NA
j_call: TRBJ1-2
v_call: TRBV27
cdr3_aa: CASSLSNSYGYTF
cdr3_nt: TGTGCCAGCAGTTTATCAAACAGTTATGGCTACACCTTC

clone_size: NA
d_call: TRBD1
j_call: TRBJ1-1
v_call: TRBV7-8
cdr3_aa: CASRQGRGVNTEAFF
cdr3_nt: TGTGCCAGTAGACAGGGTAGGGGAGTGAACACTGAAGCTTTCTTT

clone_size: NA
d_call: TRBD1
j_call: TRBJ2-2
v_call: TRBV7-7
cdr3_aa: CASSLAGTGVNTGELFF
cdr3_nt: TGTGCCAGCAGCTTAGCCGGGACAGGGGTCAACACCGGGGAGCTGTTTTTT

clone_size: NA
d_call: NA
j_call: TRBJ1-1
v_call: TRBV29-1
cdr3_aa: CSVEDGYEAFF
cdr3_nt: TGCAGCGTTGAAGATGGGTATGAAGCTTTCTTT

clone_size: NA
d_call: NA
j_call: TRBJ2-7
v_call: TRBV27
cdr3_aa: CASSLGRSSYEQYF
cdr3_nt: TGTGCCAGCAGTTTAGGGAGGAGCTCCTACGAGCAGTACTTC

clone_size: once
d_call: NA
j_call: TRBJ2-7
v_call: TRBV28
cdr3_aa: CASSFTGSPYEQYF
cdr3_nt: TGTGCCAGCAGTTTCACAGGGAGTCCCTACGAGCAGTACTTC

clone_size: once
d_call: TRBD1
j_call: TRBJ2-7
v_call: TRBV30
cdr3_aa: CAWSGGQGAEQYF
cdr3_nt: TGTGCCTGGAGTGGCGGTCAGGGGGCCGAGCAGTACTTC

clone_size: NA
d_call: NA
j_call: TRBJ1-1
v_call: TRBV7-9
cdr3_aa: CASSLLREQNTEAFF
cdr3_nt: TGTGCCAGCAGCTTATTGAGGGAACAGAACACTGAAGCTTTCTTT

clone_size: NA
d_call: NA
j_call: TRBJ2-3
v_call: TRBV7-6
cdr3_aa: CASSLETRADTQYF
cdr3_nt: TGTGCCAGCAGCTTAGAGACTAGGGCAGATACGCAGTATTTT

clone_size: few
d_call: NA
j_call: TRBJ1-5
v_call: TRBV27
cdr3_aa: CASSLGHSSNQPQHF
cdr3_nt: TGTGCCAGCAGCCTCGGACACTCTAGCAATCAGCCCCAGCATTTT

clone_size: NA
d_call: TRBD1
j_call: TRBJ2-2
v_call: TRBV29-1
cdr3_aa: CSVEEGQGAAGELFF
cdr3_nt: TGCAGCGTTGAGGAAGGACAGGGGGCCGCCGGGGAGCTGTTTTTT

clone_size: NA
d_call: NA
j_call: TRBJ1-1
v_call: TRBV30
cdr3_aa: CAWSVAPNTEAFF
cdr3_nt: TGTGCCTGGAGTGTAGCACCGAACACTGAAGCTTTCTTT

clone_size: NA
d_call: NA
j_call: TRBJ1-5
v_call: TRBV30
cdr3_aa: CAWSGGGNQPQHF
cdr3_nt: TGTGCCTGGAGTGGGGGTGGCAATCAGCCCCAGCATTTT

clone_size: NA
d_call: TRBD1
j_call: TRBJ1-1
v_call: TRBV30
cdr3_aa: CAWEPGQGANTEAFF
cdr3_nt: TGTGCCTGGGAGCCGGGACAGGGGGCTAACACTGAAGCTTTCTTT

clone_size: NA
d_call: NA
j_call: TRBJ2-1
v_call: TRBV29-1
cdr3_aa: CSVESGAGNNEQFF
cdr3_nt: TGCAGCGTTGAAAGTGGGGCGGGGAACAATGAGCAGTTCTTC

clone_size: few
d_call: NA
j_call: TRBJ2-7
v_call: TRBV29-1
cdr3_aa: CSVRPGITDFYEQYF
cdr3_nt: TGCAGCGTGAGGCCCGGGATTACAGACTTCTACGAGCAGTACTTC

clone_size: NA
d_call: TRBD2
j_call: TRBJ2-7
v_call: TRBV15
cdr3_aa: CATSSSSGGFYEQYF
cdr3_nt: TGTGCCACCAGCAGTTCTAGCGGAGGTTTCTACGAGCAGTACTTC

clone_size: NA
d_call: NA
j_call: TRBJ2-7
v_call: TRBV7-2
cdr3_aa: CASSNGYEQYF
cdr3_nt: TGTGCCAGCAGTAACGGCTACGAGCAGTACTTC

clone_size: NA
d_call: NA
j_call: TRBJ1-2
v_call: TRBV5-1
cdr3_aa: CASSLEPQTGLYGYTF
cdr3_nt: TGCGCCAGCAGCTTGGAGCCCCAGACTGGACTTTATGGCTACACCTTC

clone_size: NA
d_call: NA
j_call: TRBJ1-1
v_call: TRBV5-6
cdr3_aa: CASSSRGGDTEAFF
cdr3_nt: TGTGCCAGCAGCTCCCGGGGCGGTGACACTGAAGCTTTCTTT

clone_size: NA
d_call: NA
j_call: TRBJ2-1
v_call: TRBV7-8
cdr3_aa: CASSSRGQYNEQFF
cdr3_nt: TGTGCCAGCAGCTCTCGAGGACAGTACAATGAGCAGTTCTTC

clone_size: few
d_call: NA
j_call: TRBJ1-1
v_call: TRBV5-8
cdr3_aa: CASSLILGDTEAFF
cdr3_nt: TGTGCCAGCAGCTTGATCCTCGGGGACACTGAAGCTTTCTTT

clone_size: NA
d_call: TRBD2
j_call: TRBJ2-1
v_call: TRBV15
cdr3_aa: CATSREASGGPGSYNEQFF
cdr3_nt: TGTGCCACCAGCAGAGAGGCTAGCGGGGGGCCGGGCTCCTACAATGAGCAGTTCTTC

clone_size: once
d_call: TRBD2
j_call: TRBJ2-3
v_call: TRBV7-2
cdr3_aa: CASSPLAGGPDTQYF
cdr3_nt: TGTGCCAGCAGCCCCTTAGCGGGGGGCCCTGATACGCAGTATTTT

clone_size: NA
d_call: TRBD2
j_call: TRBJ2-3
v_call: TRBV29-1
cdr3_aa: CSVEGLAGASGTTDTQYF
cdr3_nt: TGCAGCGTTGAAGGACTAGCGGGGGCCTCCGGGACCACAGATACGCAGTATTTT

clone_size: once
d_call: TRBD1
j_call: TRBJ1-2
v_call: TRBV7-9
cdr3_aa: CASSLRDRDYGYTF
cdr3_nt: TGTGCCAGCAGCCTCCGGGACAGGGACTATGGCTACACCTTC

clone_size: NA
d_call: TRBD2
j_call: TRBJ2-7
v_call: TRBV4-1
cdr3_aa: CASSQGWGLNYYEQYF
cdr3_nt: TGCGCCAGCAGCCAAGGTTGGGGACTAAACTACTACGAGCAGTACTTC

clone_size: NA
d_call: NA
j_call: TRBJ1-1
v_call: TRBV5-1
cdr3_aa: CASSTDRDTMNTEAFF
cdr3_nt: TGCGCCAGCAGCACGGACCGGGACACAATGAACACTGAAGCTTTCTTT

clone_size: NA
d_call: NA
j_call: TRBJ2-1
v_call: TRBV7-9
cdr3_aa: CASSPTTTYNEQFF
cdr3_nt: TGTGCCAGCAGCCCAACCACTACCTACAATGAGCAGTTCTTC

clone_size: NA
d_call: TRBD1
j_call: TRBJ1-5
v_call: TRBV27
cdr3_aa: CASSLGSIQGARQPQHF
cdr3_nt: TGTGCCAGCAGTTTAGGGTCAATCCAGGGGGCTCGTCAGCCCCAGCATTTT

clone_size: NA
d_call: TRBD1
j_call: TRBJ2-7
v_call: TRBV29-1
cdr3_aa: CSVELMDRVDEQYF
cdr3_nt: TGCAGCGTCGAACTAATGGACAGGGTAGACGAGCAGTACTTC

clone_size: NA
d_call: TRBD1
j_call: TRBJ1-1
v_call: TRBV29-1
cdr3_aa: CSVPPKGATEAFF
cdr3_nt: TGCAGCGTTCCCCCCAAGGGGGCTACTGAAGCTTTCTTT

clone_size: NA
d_call: NA
j_call: TRBJ2-7
v_call: TRBV27
cdr3_aa: CASSSRTDSYEQYF
cdr3_nt: TGTGCCAGCAGTTCCCGGACAGATTCCTACGAGCAGTACTTC